The rows below give T cell receptor beta chains drawn from one sample of a study of Ad26.COV2.S vaccination and SARS-CoV-2 variants. Some clones are missing from TCRdb's copy, which holds only in-frame ones; the method was immunoSEQ multiplex PCR. The top ten clones hold approximately 2.5% of a sample with about 450,000 clones, about 91% of them seen once. The sample here was peripheral blood, taken in a trial of Ad26.COV2.S vaccine versus placebo. The receptors derive from a person between 18 and 59 years old who received the Ad26.COV2.S COVID-19 vaccine or a placebo. Both conserved end residues are part of each CDR3. The D gene is left open where the match is weak. Some rows have no size entry. The others give once, few or many, or a class for an expanded clone.

D gene: -; clone size: -; V gene: TRBV9; J gene: TRBJ2-3; CDR3 DNA: TGTGCCAGCAGCGCCCGGGGGGCCACTTCTACAGATACGCAGTATTTT; CDR3 protein: CASSARGATSTDTQYF
D gene: -; clone size: -; V gene: TRBV7-3; J gene: TRBJ2-3; CDR3 DNA: TGTGCCAGCAGCTTAAGTACTAACCCGGCAGATACGCAGTATTTT; CDR3 protein: CASSLSTNPADTQYF
D gene: -; clone size: -; V gene: TRBV9; J gene: TRBJ1-1; CDR3 DNA: TGTGCCAGCAGCGTAGAGACGGCCCGACCTGAAGCTTTCTTT; CDR3 protein: CASSVETARPEAFF
D gene: TRBD1; clone size: -; V gene: TRBV7-8; J gene: TRBJ1-1; CDR3 DNA: TGTGCCAGCAGCCTCCGGGACAGGAGGGCGGCTTTCTTT; CDR3 protein: CASSLRDRRAAFF
D gene: -; clone size: -; V gene: TRBV9; J gene: TRBJ2-5; CDR3 DNA: TGTGCCAGCAGCGTAGTAGCAGGACCTGGGGAGACCCAGTACTTC; CDR3 protein: CASSVVAGPGETQYF
D gene: TRBD1; clone size: -; V gene: TRBV15; J gene: TRBJ2-1; CDR3 DNA: TGTGCCACCAGCAGGGACAGGGGGCGGAATGAGCAGTTCTTC; CDR3 protein: CATSRDRGRNEQFF
D gene: TRBD2; clone size: -; V gene: TRBV29-1; J gene: TRBJ2-3; CDR3 DNA: TGCAGCGTTGAGGGACTAGAGCCGCAGTATTTT; CDR3 protein: CSVEGLEPQYF
D gene: -; clone size: -; V gene: TRBV7-9; J gene: TRBJ2-3; CDR3 DNA: TGTGCCAGCAGTTTTGAGACAGATACGCAGTATTTT; CDR3 protein: CASSFETDTQYF
D gene: TRBD2; clone size: -; V gene: TRBV5-4; J gene: TRBJ2-5; CDR3 DNA: TGTGCCAGCAGCTTGGGGACTAGCGGGGCTAAAGAGACCCAGTACTTC; CDR3 protein: CASSLGTSGAKETQYF
D gene: -; clone size: -; V gene: TRBV7-8; J gene: TRBJ2-7; CDR3 DNA: TGTGCCAGCAGCACCAGGGAAGGGAGCTACGAGCAGTACTTC; CDR3 protein: CASSTREGSYEQYF
D gene: -; clone size: -; V gene: TRBV5-6; J gene: TRBJ2-2; CDR3 DNA: TGTGCCAGCAGCCGTAGGGCAATCAACACCGGGGAGCTGTTTTTT; CDR3 protein: CASSRRAINTGELFF
D gene: TRBD1; clone size: once; V gene: TRBV11-3; J gene: TRBJ2-3; CDR3 DNA: TGTGCCAGCAGCTTAGTGGGACAGGGGCTTGGTACGCAGTATTTT; CDR3 protein: CASSLVGQGLGTQYF
D gene: -; clone size: few; V gene: TRBV5-1; J gene: TRBJ2-5; CDR3 DNA: TGCGCCAGCAGCCCCATTTCTAGCAGGGAGACCCAGTACTTC; CDR3 protein: CASSPISSRETQYF
D gene: -; clone size: -; V gene: TRBV28; J gene: TRBJ2-3; CDR3 DNA: TGTGCCAGCAGTTTATTAACCGGGTCTTCATCCAGGGTGGATACGCAGTATTTT; CDR3 protein: CASSLLTGSSSRVDTQYF
D gene: -; clone size: -; V gene: TRBV6-1; J gene: TRBJ1-2; CDR3 DNA: TGTGCCAGCAGTGAACAGGGTAACTATGGCTACACCTTC; CDR3 protein: CASSEQGNYGYTF
D gene: -; clone size: -; V gene: TRBV5-4; J gene: TRBJ1-4; CDR3 DNA: TGTGCCAGCAGCTTGGAACCAACTAATGAAAAACTGTTTTTT; CDR3 protein: CASSLEPTNEKLFF
D gene: -; clone size: few; V gene: TRBV11-3; J gene: TRBJ1-1; CDR3 DNA: TGTGCCAGCAGCGACTGGGGGGTAAGAGCTTTCTTT; CDR3 protein: CASSDWGVRAFF
D gene: -; clone size: once; V gene: TRBV5-8; J gene: TRBJ1-4; CDR3 DNA: TGTGCCAGCAGCATCGAAGAGGGCAGGGGAAATGAAAAACTGTTTTTT; CDR3 protein: CASSIEEGRGNEKLFF
D gene: -; clone size: -; V gene: TRBV28; J gene: TRBJ1-1; CDR3 DNA: TGTGCCAGCAGTTTAAAAGGACATTTGTACGGGGGTAACACTGAAGCTTTCTTT; CDR3 protein: CASSLKGHLYGGNTEAFF
D gene: -; clone size: -; V gene: TRBV29-1; J gene: TRBJ1-2; CDR3 DNA: TGCAGCGTTGGGGCAGACTATGGCTACACCTTC; CDR3 protein: CSVGADYGYTF
D gene: -; clone size: -; V gene: TRBV28; J gene: TRBJ2-6; CDR3 DNA: TGTGCCAGCAGTTTAGAGGGGCGTTTTGGCGGGGCCAATGTCCTGACTTTC; CDR3 protein: CASSLEGRFGGANVLTF
D gene: TRBD2; clone size: -; V gene: TRBV5-1; J gene: TRBJ2-1; CDR3 DNA: TGCGCCAGCAGCTTAGGCGGGAGGCTGGTCGATGAGCAGTTCTTC; CDR3 protein: CASSLGGRLVDEQFF
D gene: TRBD1; clone size: -; V gene: TRBV5-1; J gene: TRBJ2-7; CDR3 DNA: TGCGCCAGCAGCTTTGACAGGGACGGGACCAGAGGGTACTTC; CDR3 protein: CASSFDRDGTRGYF
D gene: TRBD1; clone size: -; V gene: TRBV15; J gene: TRBJ1-5; CDR3 DNA: TGTGCCACCAGCAGAGGAGGACAGGATAGCAATCAGCCCCAGCATTTT; CDR3 protein: CATSRGGQDSNQPQHF
D gene: TRBD1; clone size: -; V gene: TRBV7-6; J gene: TRBJ2-2; CDR3 DNA: TGTGCCAGCAGCTTAGCCAGGGGGTACACCGGGGAGCTGTTTTTT; CDR3 protein: CASSLARGYTGELFF